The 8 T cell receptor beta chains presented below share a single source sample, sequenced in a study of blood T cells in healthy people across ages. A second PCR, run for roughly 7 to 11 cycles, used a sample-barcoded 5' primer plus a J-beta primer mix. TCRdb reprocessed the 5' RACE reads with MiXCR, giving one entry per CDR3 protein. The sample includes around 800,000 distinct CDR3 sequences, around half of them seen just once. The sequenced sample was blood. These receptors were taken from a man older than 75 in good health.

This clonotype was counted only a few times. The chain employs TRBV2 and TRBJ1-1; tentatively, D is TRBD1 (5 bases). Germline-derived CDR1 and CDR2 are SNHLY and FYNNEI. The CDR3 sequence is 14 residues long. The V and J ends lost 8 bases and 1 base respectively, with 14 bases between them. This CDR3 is CASGIIGGNTEAFF. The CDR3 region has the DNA TGTGCCAGCGGAATCATCGGGGGGAACACTGAAGCTTTCTTT.

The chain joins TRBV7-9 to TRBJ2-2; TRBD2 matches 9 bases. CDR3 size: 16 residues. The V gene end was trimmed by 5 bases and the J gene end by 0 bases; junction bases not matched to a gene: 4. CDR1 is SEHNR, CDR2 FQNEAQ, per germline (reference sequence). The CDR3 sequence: CASSISGGANTGELFF. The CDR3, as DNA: TGTGCCAGCAGCATTAGCGGGGGAGCGAACACCGGGGAGCTGTTTTTT.

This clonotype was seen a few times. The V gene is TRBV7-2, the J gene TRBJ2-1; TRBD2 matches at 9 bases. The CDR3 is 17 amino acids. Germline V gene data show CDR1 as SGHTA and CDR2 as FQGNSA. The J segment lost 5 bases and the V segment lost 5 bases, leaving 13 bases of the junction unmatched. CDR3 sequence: CASSVVLSGRGHNEQFF. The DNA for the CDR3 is TGTGCCAGCAGCGTAGTACTTAGCGGGAGAGGGCACAATGAGCAGTTCTTC.

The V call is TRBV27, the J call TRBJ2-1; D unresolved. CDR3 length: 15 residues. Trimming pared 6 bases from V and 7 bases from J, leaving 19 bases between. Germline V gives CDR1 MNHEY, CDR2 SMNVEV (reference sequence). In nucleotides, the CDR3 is TGTGCCAGCAGCCCCGGTGGTAGTCTTGTAAATGAGCAGTTCTTC. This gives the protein CASSPGGSLVNEQFF.

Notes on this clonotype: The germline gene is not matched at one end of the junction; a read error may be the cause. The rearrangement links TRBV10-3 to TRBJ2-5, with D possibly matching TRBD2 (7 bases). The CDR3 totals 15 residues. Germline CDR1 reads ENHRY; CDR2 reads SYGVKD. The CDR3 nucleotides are TGTGCCGTCAGTTTAGATGGGGGGGCCCAAGAGACCCAGTACTTC. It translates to CAVSLDGGAQETQYF.

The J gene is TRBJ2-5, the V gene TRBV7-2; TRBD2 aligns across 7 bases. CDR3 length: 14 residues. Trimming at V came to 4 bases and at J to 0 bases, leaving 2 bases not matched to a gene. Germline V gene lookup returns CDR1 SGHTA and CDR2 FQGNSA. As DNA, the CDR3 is TGTGCCAGCAGCTGGAGCGGGGACCAAGAGACCCAGTACTTC. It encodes CASSWSGDQETQYF.

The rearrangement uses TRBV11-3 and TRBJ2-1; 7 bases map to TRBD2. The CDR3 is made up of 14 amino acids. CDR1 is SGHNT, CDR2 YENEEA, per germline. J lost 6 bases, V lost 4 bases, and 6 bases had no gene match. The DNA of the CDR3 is TGTGCCAGCAGCTCCGGGACTATTGGCAATGAGCAGTTCTTC. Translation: CASSSGTIGNEQFF.

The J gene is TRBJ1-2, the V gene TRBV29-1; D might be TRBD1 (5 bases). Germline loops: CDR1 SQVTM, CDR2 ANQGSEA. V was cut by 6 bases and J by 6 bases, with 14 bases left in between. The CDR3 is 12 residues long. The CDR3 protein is CSVPGRGDGYTF. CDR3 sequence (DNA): TGCAGCGTACCGGGACGAGGTGATGGCTACACCTTC.